These T cell receptor beta chains were read from a single sample in a study of blood T cell repertoires in COVID-19. Measured with immunoSEQ multiplex PCR; TCRdb has only the in-frame clones, and not every one. The profile shows tens of thousands of clones, around 83% of them singletons. The sample consisted of peripheral blood. These receptors were collected from a woman of 80 years or more with acute or convalescent COVID-19. The CDR3 runs from the conserved cysteine through the conserved F or W. The D gene is left open where the match is weak. Rows may omit the clone size; those that give it use once, few, many or a size class.

CDR3nt | CDR3aa | j_gene | len | d_gene | v_gene | abundance
TGTGCCAGCAGCTTACGGCCACAGGGATTCGAAAAACTGTTTTTT | CASSLRPQGFEKLFF | TRBJ1-4 | 15 | - | TRBV7-6 | -
TGTGCCAGCAGGGGACCGGGACAGGGATTTTACACTGAAGCTTTCTTT | CASRGPGQGFYTEAFF | TRBJ1-1 | 16 | TRBD1 | TRBV28 | -
TGTGCCAGTAGCCCTACCCCTAGCGGGGGCACTGGGGGGCAGTTCTTC | CASSPTPSGGTGGQFF | TRBJ2-1 | 16 | TRBD2 | TRBV19 | -
TGTGCCAGCAGCAACTGGGACAGGGGCGGCTACACCTTC | CASSNWDRGGYTF | TRBJ1-2 | 13 | TRBD1 | TRBV3-1/TRBV3-2 | once
TGCGCCAGCAGCCAAGATGAGATTACGAGACAGGCATCCTACGAGCAGTACTTC | CASSQDEITRQASYEQYF | TRBJ2-7 | 18 | - | TRBV4-1 | -
TGTGCTAGTGGTTTGGGACAGTCCACAGATACGCAGTATTTT | CASGLGQSTDTQYF | TRBJ2-3 | 14 | - | TRBV12-5 | -
TGTGCCAGTTCTGGACAGTACAATCAGCCCCAGCATTTT | CASSGQYNQPQHF | TRBJ1-5 | 13 | - | TRBV25-1 | -
TGTGCCGCGCTAGGAGTTAACTATGGCTACACCTTC | CAALGVNYGYTF | TRBJ1-2 | 12 | - | TRBV6-5 | -
TGTGCCAGCAGTGTACCCCCGGGGGAGCAGTACTTC | CASSVPPGEQYF | TRBJ2-7 | 12 | - | TRBV12-3/TRBV12-4 | -
TGTGCCAGCAGCCAAGACAGGGGGCCCCTTGAAAAACTGTTTTTT | CASSQDRGPLEKLFF | TRBJ1-4 | 15 | TRBD1 | TRBV3-1/TRBV3-2 | -
TGCAGCGTTGGCCAGGGGAGCAATCAGCCCCAGCATTTT | CSVGQGSNQPQHF | TRBJ1-5 | 13 | - | TRBV29-1 | -
TGCAGTGCTAGACAGGGTGGCGAGCAGTACTTC | CSARQGGEQYF | TRBJ2-7 | 11 | - | TRBV20-1 | -
TGTGCCAGCAGCAGGGGCCCCGTGGACTATGGCTACACCTTC | CASSRGPVDYGYTF | TRBJ1-2 | 14 | - | TRBV3-1/TRBV3-2 | -
TGCGCCAGCAGTGAGTCGAGCGGGGGTTACACAGATACGCAGTATTTT | CASSESSGGYTDTQYF | TRBJ2-3 | 16 | TRBD2 | TRBV10-1 | -
TGTGCCAGCAGCCTTGATTGGAGAGGAGATCAGCCCCAGCATTTT | CASSLDWRGDQPQHF | TRBJ1-5 | 15 | - | TRBV5-5 | many
TGTGCCAGCAGCCAAGTGAGTTGGGACAGGGGGGCTCAGCCCCAGCATTTT | CASSQVSWDRGAQPQHF | TRBJ1-5 | 17 | TRBD1 | TRBV4-2 | -
TGTGCCAGCAGCTTAGTGGGGGGACTGATTAACTATGGCTACACCTTC | CASSLVGGLINYGYTF | TRBJ1-2 | 16 | - | TRBV7-8 | once
TGTGCCATCAGTGAGTCGAAGCAAACCCCGGTCACCGGGGAGCTGTTTTTT | CAISESKQTPVTGELFF | TRBJ2-2 | 17 | - | TRBV10-3 | -
TGCGCCAGCAGGGACAGGGTCAATCAGCCCCAGCATTTT | CASRDRVNQPQHF | TRBJ1-5 | 13 | TRBD1 | TRBV10-1 | -
TGTGCCAGTAGTATAGGAGGGGGAGAGACCCAGTACTTC | CASSIGGGETQYF | TRBJ2-5 | 13 | - | TRBV19 | -
TGCGCCAGCAGCCCCTTCCCAACAGGGGATGGCTACACCTTC | CASSPFPTGDGYTF | TRBJ1-2 | 14 | TRBD1 | TRBV4-1 | few
TGTGCCAGCAGTGAGCAGGGGCTGGGGTCCTACGAGCAGTACTTC | CASSEQGLGSYEQYF | TRBJ2-7 | 15 | - | TRBV6-1 | -
TGTGCCAGTAGCCCAGACCAAGAGACCCAGTACTTC | CASSPDQETQYF | TRBJ2-5 | 12 | - | TRBV19 | -
TGTGCCACGCAGGAGACAGGGTTAGTACCAAACACTGAAGCTTTCTTT | CATQETGLVPNTEAFF | TRBJ1-1 | 16 | TRBD1 | TRBV19 | -
TGTGCCAGCAGCTCGAGGACAGGGAATTACGAGCAGTACTTC | CASSSRTGNYEQYF | TRBJ2-7 | 14 | TRBD1 | TRBV7-2 | once
TGTGCCAGTAGCCCGGGACAGGGCACTGAAGCTTTCTTT | CASSPGQGTEAFF | TRBJ1-1 | 13 | TRBD1 | TRBV19 | once
TGTGCCAGCAGCTCCACAGGGGCCACTGAAGCTTTCTTT | CASSSTGATEAFF | TRBJ1-1 | 13 | TRBD1 | TRBV7-2 | -
TGTGCCAGCAGCTTAGTAACAGGGCTTCAAGAGACCCAGTACTTC | CASSLVTGLQETQYF | TRBJ2-5 | 15 | - | TRBV7-2 | -
TGTGCCAGCAGCTTAGGGACAGAGGGAAGGGAGACCCAGTACTTC | CASSLGTEGRETQYF | TRBJ2-5 | 15 | - | TRBV7-6 | -
TGTGCCACCAGTGAGAGCGGGGTTGGCTACACCTTC | CATSESGVGYTF | TRBJ1-2 | 12 | - | TRBV24-1 | -
TGTGCCAGCAGCCAGGGTTCGGGGGGAACTAAAGCTTTCTTT | CASSQGSGGTKAFF | TRBJ1-1 | 14 | - | TRBV3-1/TRBV3-2 | -
TGTGCCAGCAGTTTAACAGGCAGCTACGAGCAGTACTTC | CASSLTGSYEQYF | TRBJ2-7 | 13 | - | TRBV28 | -
TGTGCCAGCAGTTACCAACTGGGCCATATGAACACTGAAGCTTTCTTT | CASSYQLGHMNTEAFF | TRBJ1-1 | 16 | - | TRBV6-2/TRBV6-3 | -
TGTGCCAGCAGGGCGGGTCCTAACACCGGGGAGCTGTTTTTT | CASRAGPNTGELFF | TRBJ2-2 | 14 | - | TRBV6-5 | -
TGTGCCAGCACCAGAAAGGGGACAGATACGCAGTATTTT | CASTRKGTDTQYF | TRBJ2-3 | 13 | - | TRBV21-1 | -
TGTGCCAGCAGTTTACTCAACTATGGCTACACCTTC | CASSLLNYGYTF | TRBJ1-2 | 12 | - | TRBV28 | -